The rows below give T cell receptor beta chains drawn from one sample of a study of shared clonotypes between healthy human individuals. Here immunoSEQ multiplex PCR was the method, and the copy in TCRdb shows in-frame clones only, minus some. Altogether about half a million clones are present, over 70% being singletons, with the ten largest covering over 9.5%. The sequenced sample consisted of PBMCs. Every receptor here comes from a woman between 40 and 50 years old in good health. Some clones in this sample may be carry-over from other donors' samples. Each CDR3 is given with its conserved first and last residue. The D gene is left open where the match is weak. Rows give clone size only sometimes, using once, few, many, or a class for an expanded clone.

clone_size j_call d_call v_call cdr3_nt cdr3_aa
- TRBJ2-5 TRBD2 TRBV28 TGTGCCAGCAGTCCCCCGAAGCGGGGGATCCAAGAGACCCAGTACTTC CASSPPKRGIQETQYF
- TRBJ2-2 - TRBV27 - CASSLERDRWAGELFF
many TRBJ2-3 - TRBV7-2 TGTGCCAGCAGCCCCACTGCAGGGCAGGCAGATACGCAGTATTTT CASSPTAGQADTQYF
- TRBJ2-7 TRBD1 TRBV6-1 TGTGCCAGCAGTGGGGGGACAGCTTTTTCCTACGAGCAGTACTTC CASSGGTAFSYEQYF
- TRBJ1-2 TRBD1 TRBV27 TGTGCCAGCAGGCTACAGGGGGACTATGGCTACACCTTC CASRLQGDYGYTF
few TRBJ2-1 - TRBV5-4 TGTGCCAGCAGCTTGTCGACAGTTCAGCAGTTCTTC CASSLSTVQQFF
- TRBJ2-1 TRBD2 TRBV5-1 TGCGCCAGCAGCCTAGCGGGGCCAAACAATGAGCAGTTCTTC CASSLAGPNNEQFF
few TRBJ2-5 - TRBV5-1 TGCGCCAGCAGCTTGGACGGAGCCCCGAAGGAGACCCAGTACTTC CASSLDGAPKETQYF
- TRBJ2-1 - TRBV7-8 TGTGCCAGCAGCCCGGCGCGGGGAGTCAATGAGCAGTTCTTC CASSPARGVNEQFF
- TRBJ1-1 - TRBV18 TGTGCCAGCTCACCAGGGAGGACGGCGAACACTGAAGCTTTCTTT CASSPGRTANTEAFF
- TRBJ2-1 - TRBV6-4 TGTGCCAGCAGTGAGGGTCTGGTGGCGGGTGTAAGTCGGGAGCAGTTCTTC CASSEGLVAGVSREQFF
once TRBJ1-3 - TRBV9 TGTGCCAGCACCCGGGACATCACTGGAAACACCATATATTTT CASTRDITGNTIYF
- TRBJ1-4 TRBD1 TRBV20-1 TGCAGTGCTGGTCCGGGACAGGGACCTTTT CSAGPGQGPF
few TRBJ2-5 - TRBV7-8 TGTGCCAGCAGCTTATCCGAGGGAGGTCCTCAAGAGACCCAGTACTTC CASSLSEGGPQETQYF
- TRBJ1-1 - TRBV18 TGTGCCAGCTCAGGGGCGGTCAGCTTCGAAATGAACACTGAAGCTTTCTTT CASSGAVSFEMNTEAFF
- TRBJ1-2 - TRBV30 TGTGCCTGGAGTGGGGACGCCACCTATGGCTACACCTTC CAWSGDATYGYTF
- TRBJ2-3 - TRBV1 TGCACCAGCAGCCGGGGGGGGACTAGCGGCAGCACAGATACGCAGTATTTT CTSSRGGTSGSTDTQYF
- TRBJ2-1 TRBD1 TRBV10-3 TGTGCCATCAGTGTTTCAGGGGGCGGAGGTGAGCAGTTCTTC CAISVSGGGGEQFF
- TRBJ2-4 - TRBV14 TGTGCCAGCAGCCCTGGGACATGGATGGACATTCAGTACTTC CASSPGTWMDIQYF
- TRBJ1-2 - TRBV19 TGTGCCAGTAGTATAGGAGCAGCTAACTATGGCTACACCTTC CASSIGAANYGYTF
few TRBJ2-3 TRBD2 TRBV15 TGTGCCACCAGCAGAGAGAGCGGGAGGACAGATACGCAGTATTTT CATSRESGRTDTQYF
- TRBJ1-5 - TRBV28 TGTGCCAGCATCACCTACGGGGGCGGTCAGCCCCAGCATTTT CASITYGGGQPQHF
- TRBJ2-1 TRBD2 TRBV27 TGTGCCAGCAGTTTAGGGACTAGCGGGAATCGGTACAATGAGCAGTTCTTC CASSLGTSGNRYNEQFF
many TRBJ2-7 TRBD1 TRBV6-5 TGTGCCAGCAGTCCGACAGGGGGGCTCTACGAGCAGTACTTC CASSPTGGLYEQYF
- TRBJ2-1 TRBD2 TRBV7-9 TGTGCCAGCAGCTTACTAGCGGGAGGAACCTACAATGAGCAGTTCTTC CASSLLAGGTYNEQFF
- TRBJ2-3 TRBD2 TRBV6-5 TGTGCCAGCAGTAGACTAGCGGGAAGCACAGATACGCAGTATTTT CASSRLAGSTDTQYF
- TRBJ1-5 - TRBV7-2 TGTGCCAGCAGCTTAAGTGACAGGTTAAATCAGCCCCAGCATTTT CASSLSDRLNQPQHF
- TRBJ2-1 TRBD2 TRBV7-9 TGTGCCAGCAGCTTAACCTTAGGACTAGCGGAGCAGTTCTTC CASSLTLGLAEQFF
once TRBJ2-2 - TRBV6-4 TGTGCCAGCAGTGACTCCTACAGGTCCGGGGAGCTGTTTTTT CASSDSYRSGELFF
- TRBJ2-7 TRBD1 TRBV11-1 TGTGCCAGCAGCCAAACCCGGGACAGGGGATACGAGCAGTACTTC CASSQTRDRGYEQYF
- TRBJ2-1 TRBD2 TRBV7-7 TGTGCTAGCACCCCTCTCGGGAGGGCCAGTGAGCAGTTCTTC CASTPLGRASEQFF
- TRBJ2-1 - TRBV5-1 TGCGCCAGCAGCTTATGGGTGGATGAGCAGTTCTTC CASSLWVDEQFF
- TRBJ2-2 TRBD2 TRBV25-1 TGTGCCAGCACCGGGGGACTAGCGAATACCGGGGAGCTGTTTTTT CASTGGLANTGELFF
- TRBJ1-4 - TRBV4-1 TGCGCCAGCAGCCCCCGCCCCGCAACTAATGAAAAACTGTTTTTT CASSPRPATNEKLFF
- TRBJ1-3 - TRBV5-1 TGCGCCAGCAGCTTGGATGCAGGGAGTGGAAACACCATATATTTT CASSLDAGSGNTIYF
- TRBJ2-1 - TRBV11-3 TGTGCCAGCAGCTTAGGGGCAAGGGAGAAGACCTACAATGAGCAGTTCTTC CASSLGAREKTYNEQFF
once TRBJ2-3 - TRBV14 TGTGCCAGCAGCCAGCGTCTCGCAGATACGCAGTATTTT CASSQRLADTQYF
few TRBJ1-4 TRBD1 TRBV30 TGTGCCTGGAGGGACAGGGGCGGCCGGGGGGAAAAACTGTTTTTT CAWRDRGGRGEKLFF
- TRBJ1-3 - TRBV5-1 TGCGCCAGCAGCTTTGACGGGTCTGGAAACACCATATATTTT CASSFDGSGNTIYF
- TRBJ2-5 - TRBV11-2 TGTGCCAGCAGCTTAGATGGGGACGGACAAGAGACCCAGTACTTC CASSLDGDGQETQYF
- TRBJ2-1 TRBD2 TRBV4-2 TGTGCCAGCAGCCAAGAGGCTAGCGGGAGGGCGCCGTTCTTC CASSQEASGRAPFF
- TRBJ1-2 - TRBV28 TGTGCCAGCAGTTTCCGAGGGGGTCAAGGGGGCTACACCTTC CASSFRGGQGGYTF
- TRBJ2-7 - TRBV7-2 TGTGCCAGCAGCCCCCGGGCGGAGGCCTACGAGCAGTACTTC CASSPRAEAYEQYF
- TRBJ1-1 - TRBV7-9 TGTGCCAGCAGCCCCCCTTGGGGGAACACTGAAGCTTTCTTT CASSPPWGNTEAFF
- TRBJ2-3 - TRBV7-6 TGTGCCAGCAGCTTAGGGGAGGCCACAGATACGCAGTATTTT CASSLGEATDTQYF
- TRBJ1-5 - TRBV27 TGTGCCAGCAGTTTTGACGGAGTCAATCAGCCCCAGCATTTT CASSFDGVNQPQHF
- TRBJ2-1 - TRBV11-2 TGTGCCACCTCCAATTCGGTACCCGGGAATGAGCAGTTCTTC CATSNSVPGNEQFF
- TRBJ2-5 - TRBV6-1 TGTGCCAGCAATGCACGCTACCAAGAGACCCAGTACTTC CASNARYQETQYF
- TRBJ2-7 TRBD2 TRBV7-8 TGTGCCAGCAGCACACCGACTAGCGGGAGCGCCTACGAGCAGTACTTC CASSTPTSGSAYEQYF
- TRBJ2-5 - TRBV28 TGTGCCAGCAGTACGACAGGTCGGGAGACCCAGTACTTC CASSTTGRETQYF
once TRBJ2-3 - TRBV30 TGTGCCTGGAGTGTACAGGTCAGCACAGATACGCAGTATTTT CAWSVQVSTDTQYF
- TRBJ2-5 TRBD1 TRBV19 TGTGCCAGTAGCCAGACAGGGTTGGGTGAAGAGACCCAGTACTTC CASSQTGLGEETQYF
- TRBJ2-5 - TRBV5-6 TGTGCCAGCAGCCGGACCTCGGGGAACCAAGAGACCCAGTACTTC CASSRTSGNQETQYF
- TRBJ2-2 TRBD2 TRBV6-5 TGTGCCAGCAGTTACGGGACTACTCCTTCCGGGGAGCTGTTTTTT CASSYGTTPSGELFF